The clone carrying this T cell receptor beta chain was counted only a few times. The data stem from a study of molecular identifiers for immune sequencing clone quantification. Between about 18,000 and 1,000,000 sorted cells, with 10%, 30% or 50% RNA, yielded naive CD8 libraries. Via MiXCR, TCRdb re-called the PCR reads, giving one row per CDR3 protein. The sample contains roughly 55,000 distinct CDR3 sequences, approximately 40% of which appear only once. CDR1 is SGHDT and CDR2 is YYEEEE in the germline V gene. Trimming cost V 1 base and J 5 bases; bases outside gene matches: 4. CDR3 length: 14 residues.

Sequencing was done on a sample of naive CD8+ T cells from blood, with Jurkat cell RNA spiked in. Subset described: FACS-sorted CD8+CD4-CCR7+CD45RA+ naive T cells. This chain connects TRBV5-6 to TRBJ2-3; 7 bases are shared with TRBD2. The receptor was derived from a human donor in good health. Some libraries in this study had Jurkat cell RNA spiked in. Here the CDR3 reads CASSLSGIVDTQYF. The CDR3 DNA reads TGTGCCAGCAGCTTGAGCGGGATTGTAGATACGCAGTATTTT.